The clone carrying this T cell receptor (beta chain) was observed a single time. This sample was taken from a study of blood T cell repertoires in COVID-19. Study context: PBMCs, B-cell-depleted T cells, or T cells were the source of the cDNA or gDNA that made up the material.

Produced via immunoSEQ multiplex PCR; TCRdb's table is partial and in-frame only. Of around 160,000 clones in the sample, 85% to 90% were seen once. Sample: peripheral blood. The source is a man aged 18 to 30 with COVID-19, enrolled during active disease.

In nucleotides, the CDR3 is TGTGCCAGCAGACACGGGGGACTAGCGGCCTCCTACAATGAGCAGTTCTTC. It is translated as CASRHGGLAASYNEQFF. V gene TRBV11-2 combines with J gene TRBJ2-1; TRBD2 aligns across 11 bases. The CDR3 length is 17 residues. CDR1 is SGHAT and CDR2 is FQNNGV in the germline V gene. Germline trimming cut 6 bases from V and 0 bases from J; bases unmatched to any gene: 7.